The present T cell receptor beta chain was sequenced within a study of T cell changes during pregnancy in multiple sclerosis. The repertoire was sequenced with immunoSEQ multiplex PCR; TCRdb's copy has only in-frame clones and lacks some. Here the sample spans around 39,000 clones, about nine tenths being singletons. The sequenced sample was CD4+ T cells from peripheral blood mononuclear cells, obtained before pregnancy. The source of this sequence is a female donor with multiple sclerosis, enrolled in a pregnancy study.

The CDR3 DNA reads as TGTGCCAGCAGGAAGGAGAGCGGGTCTAACTATGGCTACACCTTC. Amino acids: CASRKESGSNYGYTF. This chain uses TRBV2 with TRBJ1-2; no reliable D call. Trimming pared 6 bases from V and 0 bases from J, leaving 14 bases between. Germline V gene data show CDR1 as SNHLY and CDR2 as FYNNEI. This CDR3 contains 15 residues.